A selection of T cell receptor beta chains follows, all from one sample in a study of cytomegalovirus exposure and HLA in healthy donors. The method was immunoSEQ multiplex PCR; TCRdb's version includes in-frame clones alone and lacks a portion of them. With approximately 75,000 clones in the sample, the ten largest clones hold about 0.83%. Sequenced: PBMCs. These receptors all come from a boy aged 5-17 years in good health and CMV-seronegative. The CDR3 runs from the conserved cysteine through the conserved F or W. Each record gives: J gene, D gene, V gene, CDR3 DNA, CDR3 protein. The D gene is left open where the match is weak.

>TRBJ1-1|NA|TRBV10-3
TGTGCCATCAAGGTGGCCCAGGGGAACACTGAAGCTTTCTTT
CAIKVAQGNTEAFF
>TRBJ1-3|NA|TRBV5-1
TGCGCCAGCAGCTTGGACAGGGCTGGAAACACCATATATTTT
CASSLDRAGNTIYF
>TRBJ1-4|TRBD1|TRBV25-1
TGTGCCAGCAGTGCCACGACAGGGGATAATGAAAAACTGTTTTTT
CASSATTGDNEKLFF
>TRBJ1-4|NA|TRBV2
TGTGCCAGCAGTGAAGGGGGAGGGTGGGCATCTAATGAAAAACTGTTTTTT
CASSEGGGWASNEKLFF
>TRBJ2-3|TRBD1|TRBV6-5
TGTGCCAGCAGTTACCTCATGGACAGGGGAGGGCAGTATTTT
CASSYLMDRGGQYF
>TRBJ1-1|TRBD1|TRBV18
TGTGCCAACTCACCACAACAGGGGGACACTGAAGATTTCTTT
CANSPQQGDTEDFF
>TRBJ2-5|NA|TRBV5-1
TGCGCCAGCCGGGGAAGCACAGAGACCCAGTACTTC
CASRGSTETQYF
>TRBJ2-3|NA|TRBV30
TGTGCCGGCAGGGCCCCAGGGGCAGATACGCAGTATTTT
CAGRAPGADTQYF
>TRBJ2-7|NA|TRBV4-2
TGTGCCAGCAGCCAAGATACTAGGGTCTACGAGCAGTACTTC
CASSQDTRVYEQYF
>TRBJ1-2|TRBD1|TRBV5-5
TGTGCCAGCAGCACCGGACAGGGAGGATCAACGGCCTATGGCTACACCTTC
CASSTGQGGSTAYGYTF
>TRBJ1-5|TRBD1|TRBV30
TGTGCCTGGAGTCAGGGGGCATCTAGCAATCAGCCCCAGCATTTT
CAWSQGASSNQPQHF
>TRBJ1-3|NA|TRBV11-2
TGTGCCAGCAGCTACGGGGTCCTAAATGGAAACACCATATATTTT
CASSYGVLNGNTIYF
>TRBJ1-2|TRBD1|TRBV9
TGTGCCAGCAGCTCCTTTCCGGGACAGGGCAAGAACACCTTC
CASSSFPGQGKNTF
>TRBJ2-7|NA|TRBV19
TGTGCCAGCCGTGAAGGAACTAGCTCGAGGGAGCAGTACTTC
CASREGTSSREQYF
>TRBJ2-5|TRBD2|TRBV14
TGTGCCAGGGGGCGGGGGCAAGAGACCCAGTACTTC
CARGRGQETQYF
>TRBJ1-1|NA|TRBV6-5
TGTGCCAGCAGTTTTTTGGGCATGAACACTGAAGCTTTCTTT
CASSFLGMNTEAFF
>TRBJ1-1|TRBD1|TRBV7-2
TGTGCCAGCAGCTTCCGGGACAGAGCTTTCTTT
CASSFRDRAFF
>TRBJ1-1|NA|TRBV9
TGTGCCAGCAGCGTAGGGTACAGCATACAGAACACTGAAGCTTTCTTT
CASSVGYSIQNTEAFF
>TRBJ2-7|NA|TRBV4-2
TGTGCCAGCAGCCGAGTCTACGAGCAGTACTTC
CASSRVYEQYF
>TRBJ2-7|NA|TRBV4-1
TGCGCCAGCAGCCAAAGGACTACCTACGAGCAGTACTTC
CASSQRTTYEQYF
>TRBJ2-3|NA|TRBV9
TGTGCCAGCAGCGCCCTTATTCCGGGAGAGCAAGATACGCAGTATTTT
CASSALIPGEQDTQYF
>TRBJ2-1|NA|TRBV6-5
TGTGCCAGCAGTTTACGCACGGGGGGCGACAATGAGCAGTTCTTC
CASSLRTGGDNEQFF
>TRBJ1-3|TRBD1|TRBV5-1
TGCGCCAGCAGCTTGGCCGGGGACAGTGGTGGAAACACCATATATTTT
CASSLAGDSGGNTIYF
>TRBJ2-3|NA|TRBV7-3
TGTGCCAGCAGCTCATCCGGCGGGCCGGATACGCAGTATTTT
CASSSSGGPDTQYF
>TRBJ2-7|TRBD1|TRBV7-9
TGTGCCAGCAGCCAATCCGGACAGGCCTACGAGCAGTACTTC
CASSQSGQAYEQYF
>TRBJ2-7|NA|TRBV29-1
TGCAGCGTATTGCTGGGCCAGGGCGAGCAGTACTTC
CSVLLGQGEQYF
>TRBJ2-7|NA|TRBV5-1
TGCGCCAGCAGCTTGGCAGGGACCTACGAGCAGTACTTC
CASSLAGTYEQYF
>TRBJ2-5|NA|TRBV10-3
TGTGCCATCAGTTCAGGGTTTCAAGAGACCCAGTACTTC
CAISSGFQETQYF
>TRBJ2-7|TRBD1|TRBV6-1
TGTGCCAGCAGCGGCTCAGGGGGCACACGCTACGAGCAGTACTTC
CASSGSGGTRYEQYF
>TRBJ1-1|NA|TRBV6-6
TGTGCCAGCAGGAAGACAGGTGACACTGAAGCTTTCTTT
CASRKTGDTEAFF
>TRBJ1-1|NA|TRBV7-2
TGTGCCAGCAGTTACCAGGGGACGCCTGAAGCTTTCTTT
CASSYQGTPEAFF
>TRBJ1-5|TRBD1|TRBV6-1
TGTGCCAGTCGTATTTCGGGACAGGGAACCGGGCCCCAGCATTTT
CASRISGQGTGPQHF
>TRBJ1-1|NA|TRBV4-1
TGCGCCAGCAGCCAAGTTGAGGGTCTACGGACTGAAGCTTTCTTT
CASSQVEGLRTEAFF
>TRBJ1-4|NA|TRBV5-1
TGCGCCAGCAGCTTGGATTCAAACGGGGGAGACGAAAAACTGTTTTTT
CASSLDSNGGDEKLFF
>TRBJ2-2|TRBD1|TRBV29-1
TGCAGCGGACGGGACAGGGGGCGTTCGGGGGAGCTGTTTTTT
CSGRDRGRSGELFF
>TRBJ1-1|NA|TRBV4-3
TGCGCCAGCAGCCCCTCAATAACGACAGTCCTTTCTTTGGGAGCTTTCTTT
CASSPSITTVLSLGAFF
>TRBJ2-7|NA|TRBV30
TGTGCCTGGAGTGCCGAGGATCCCCGAGGTTACGAGCAGTACTTC
CAWSAEDPRGYEQYF
>TRBJ2-3|TRBD2|TRBV7-8
TGTGCCAGCAGCGGTTGGGTACTAGCGGAGACCACAGATACGCAGTATTTT
CASSGWVLAETTDTQYF
>TRBJ1-2|TRBD1|TRBV11-1
TGTGCCAGCAGCCCTGACAGGGGAGACTATGGCTACACCTTC
CASSPDRGDYGYTF
>TRBJ2-3|NA|TRBV4-2
TGTGCCAGCAGCCAAGATTGGCTAGCCCGGGCAGATACGCAGTATTTT
CASSQDWLARADTQYF